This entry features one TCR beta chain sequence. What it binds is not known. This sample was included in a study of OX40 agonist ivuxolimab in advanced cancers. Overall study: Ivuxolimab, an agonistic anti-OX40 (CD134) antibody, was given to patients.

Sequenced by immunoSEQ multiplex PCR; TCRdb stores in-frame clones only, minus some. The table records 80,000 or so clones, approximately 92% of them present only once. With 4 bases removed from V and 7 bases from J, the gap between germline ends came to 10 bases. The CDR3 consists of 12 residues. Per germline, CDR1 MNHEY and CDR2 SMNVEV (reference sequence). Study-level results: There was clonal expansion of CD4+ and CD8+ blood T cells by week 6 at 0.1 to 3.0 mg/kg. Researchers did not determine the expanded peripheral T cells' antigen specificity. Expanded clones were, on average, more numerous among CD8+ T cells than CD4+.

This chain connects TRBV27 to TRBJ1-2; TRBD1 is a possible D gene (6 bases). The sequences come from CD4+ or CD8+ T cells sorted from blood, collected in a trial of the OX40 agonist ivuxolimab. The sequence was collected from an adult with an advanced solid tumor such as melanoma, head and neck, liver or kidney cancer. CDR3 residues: CASSSGQFGYTF. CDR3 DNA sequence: TGTGCCAGCAGTTCTGGACAGTTTGGCTACACCTTC.